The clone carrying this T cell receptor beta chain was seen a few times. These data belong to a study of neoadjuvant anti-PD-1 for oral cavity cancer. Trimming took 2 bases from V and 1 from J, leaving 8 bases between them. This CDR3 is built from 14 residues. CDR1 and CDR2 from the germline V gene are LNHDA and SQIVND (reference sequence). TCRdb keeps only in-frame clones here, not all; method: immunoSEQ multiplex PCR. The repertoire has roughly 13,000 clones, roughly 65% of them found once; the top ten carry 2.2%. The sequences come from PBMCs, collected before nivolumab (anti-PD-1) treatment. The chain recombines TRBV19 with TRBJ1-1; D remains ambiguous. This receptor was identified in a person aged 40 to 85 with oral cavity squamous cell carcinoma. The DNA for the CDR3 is TGTGCCAGTAGTATAAGAGGGCCGAACACTGAAGCTTTCTTT. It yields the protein CASSIRGPNTEAFF.